This T cell receptor (beta chain) was sequenced in a study of blood T cell repertoires in COVID-19 (dated by TCRdb to about 2020). Concerning the study at large: The collaborator samples originated in the United States, Italy and Spain and spanned the acute and convalescent phases of COVID-19. The dataset comprised deeply sampled blood TCRbeta repertoires from subjects exposed to, actively infected with, or recovered from COVID-19. Where available, HLA class I and class II types were obtained from metadata supplied by the sample provider rather than from assay-based typing. The prospective study material was composed of cDNA or gDNA derived from T cells, B-cell-depleted T cells, or PBMCs. The samples were drawn from two sources: the first 160 participants of the ongoing ImmuneRACE study, and 1,200 or so subjects contributed by 6 global collaborators. A freely available public database, intended as a resource for researchers studying the immune response to SARS-CoV-2, is where the repertoires were released. A de-identified subject ID, COVID-19 status, age in years and sex were almost always included in the sample metadata. Summary of the overall study and its limitations: Clinical and demographic metadata were provided uncurated, with the amount varying by source and participant.

Based on the germline V gene (reference sequence), the CDR1 and CDR2 sequences are MNHEY and SMNVEV. The CDR3 runs 15 amino acids, cysteine and phenylalanine included. The sequence is cut down to CDR3 DNA, 45 bases in frame from base 1. The germline V end is reduced by 7 bases and the J end by 4 bases; junction bases left unmatched: 12. TCRbeta CDR3 regions were amplified from genomic DNA by means of the immunoSEQ Assay, a bias-controlled multiplex PCR. In the original analysis: The number of nucleated cells in each sample was estimated by amplification of reference gene primers within the assay. Sequence reads were collapsed and filtered to measure the absolute abundance of every unique TCRbeta CDR3 rearrangement. For each sample, productive Simpson clonality was calculated as the square root of Simpson's diversity index over productive rearrangements. Sourced from immuneACCESS, this table was stored by TCRdb with only in-frame sequences that have V and J called. A share of the clones is absent; for the studies checked, an unresolved V gene accounts for under half, and the remainder has no known explanation. The V and J calls and the clone size are those of that table, but D and trimming were determined from the DNA. Here the sample has 250,000 or so clones; around 86% occur a single time. The top ten hold roughly 5.6% of the sample.

In its sample, this clone was seen once. Its binding antigen is unknown. No much larger clonotype is one base removed from it; base qualities were not supplied. At one collaborating source in Seattle, patients were enrolled during active infection and were followed longitudinally through the course of disease. The collaborating institutions used their own protocols to collect whole blood in K2EDTA tubes. For TCRbeta analysis, collaborators shipped samples in one of three forms: frozen whole blood, isolated PBMCs, or DNA extracted from either of those sample types. Sequencing used peripheral blood. The chain was built from TRBV27 and TRBJ2-7, and TRBD2 matches 8 of the central bases. The receptor was isolated from a woman between 55 and 75 years old with COVID-19, enrolled during active disease. The DNA sequence is as follows: TGTGCCAGCAAAGCGCTCCGAGCGGGAGAATACGAGCAGTACTTC. Translated, it gives CASKALRAGEYEQYF.